Described below is a single T cell receptor (beta chain) sequence and its context. This sample was included in a study of identifying expanded T cells in peripheral blood. The ends were cut back, 3 bases at V and 2 bases at J, with 14 bases in the middle. Germline values: CDR1 KGHSH, CDR2 LQKENI. The CDR3 has 15 residues. Repertoires were generated with immunoSEQ multiplex PCR, while TCRdb's copy carries only in-frame clones and drops some. This sample has around 68,000 clones, with approximately 89% found just once. The source is a person aged 18 to 75 in good health. Source material: blood. The chain carries TRBV18 and TRBJ2-7; D perhaps matches TRBD1 (5 bases). In DNA, the CDR3 is TGTGCCAGCTCACCGTCTTACAGGAATACCTACGAGCAGTACTTC. This sequence encodes CASSPSYRNTYEQYF.